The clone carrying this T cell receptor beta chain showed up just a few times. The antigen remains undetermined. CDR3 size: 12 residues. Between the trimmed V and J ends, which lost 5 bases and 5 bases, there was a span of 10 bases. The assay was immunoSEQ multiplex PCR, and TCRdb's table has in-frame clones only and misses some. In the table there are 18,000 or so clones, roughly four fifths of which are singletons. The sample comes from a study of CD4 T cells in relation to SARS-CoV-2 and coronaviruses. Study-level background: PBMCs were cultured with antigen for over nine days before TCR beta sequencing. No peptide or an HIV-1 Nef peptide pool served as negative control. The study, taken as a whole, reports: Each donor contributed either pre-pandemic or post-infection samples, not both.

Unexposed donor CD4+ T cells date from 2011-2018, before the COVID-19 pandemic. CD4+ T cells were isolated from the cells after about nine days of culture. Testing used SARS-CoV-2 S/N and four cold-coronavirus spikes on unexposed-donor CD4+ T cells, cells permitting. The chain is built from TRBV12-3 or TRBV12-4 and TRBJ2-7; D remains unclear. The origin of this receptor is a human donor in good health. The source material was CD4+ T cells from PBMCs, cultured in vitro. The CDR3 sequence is CASSRVRDEQYF. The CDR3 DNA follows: TGTGCCAGCAGTCGGGTTAGAGACGAGCAGTACTTC.